The entry below gives a single TCR beta chain sequence along with its context. What it binds is not known. This sample is drawn from a study of Tregs in tolerant kidney transplant recipients. The study's findings and limits: Tregs expanded with activated donor B cells seemed most donor-specific.

Only in-frame clones appear in the TCRdb table, and some are missing; sequencing was by immunoSEQ multiplex PCR. The table shows roughly 46,000 clones, with about 90% occurring only once. The CDR3 length is 11 residues. Unstimulated Tregs (CD4+CD25+CD127-) and CD4+CD25- non-Tregs were sorted from PBMCs. V usage is TRBV21-1 and J usage is TRBJ2-7. TRBV21-1 is flagged as a pseudogene. Sequencing was carried out using Tregs from blood. The clonotype was recovered from a human donor in good health. The CDR3 DNA is TGTGCCAGCCGTAGGTGCTACGAGCAGTACTTC. It encodes CASRRCYEQYF.